Given below is one TCR beta chain in context. The DNA input per sorted-subset replicate PCR was 200 to 250 ng, corresponding to some 33,000 T cell genomes. Here immunoSEQ multiplex PCR was the method, and the copy in TCRdb shows in-frame clones only, minus some. The sample carries over a million clones, around three quarters recorded once. These data belong to a study of shared clonotypes between healthy human individuals. Study as a whole: Each donor had three CD4 naive, three CD4 memory, two CD8 naive and one CD8 memory plate.

Per germline, CDR1 MNHNS and CDR2 SASEGT. V was pared by 10 bases and J by 4 bases, with 14 bases between. The CDR3 sequence is 13 residues long. What was sequenced was memory CD4+ T cells from PBMCs. Subset given: CD45RA-negative fraction. The J gene is TRBJ1-5, the V gene TRBV6-1; maybe TRBD1 (5 bases). This clonotype originated in a man between 18 and 35 years old in good health. Some clones in this sample may be carry-over from other donors' samples. CDR3 DNA sequence: TGTGCCACCCATTTCGACAGAAATCAGCCCCAGCATTTT. Its translation: CATHFDRNQPQHF.